Shown below are 7 T cell receptor beta chains from a single sample sequenced in a study of T cells in Graves' hyperthyroidism and ophthalmopathy. Regions amplified from RNA transcripts were the TCR beta CDR3 regions. During a first-round RT-PCR of the TCR CDR3, the HTBI primer set was used. TCRdb fed the multiplex PCR reads into MiXCR, producing one record per CDR3 protein. The sample lists some 350,000 distinct CDR3 sequences, about a sixth occurring once. The sequenced material came from blood. Receptors originate from a woman between 18 and 29 years old with Graves' hyperthyroidism that later progressed to Graves' ophthalmopathy.

Remarks on this clonotype: A much more abundant neighbour one base away suggests this may be a read error. The chain carries TRBV27 and TRBJ1-4, with D possibly TRBD1 on 6 matching bases. Germline CDR1 and CDR2: MNHEY and SMNVEV (reference sequence). CDR3 length: 14 residues. The CDR3 region is CASSSGVLQEKPFF. CDR3 DNA sequence: TGTGCCAGCAGCTCAGGGGTCTTGCAGGAAAAACCGTTTTTT.

The chain employs TRBV6-1 and TRBJ2-3; 9 bases align to TRBD2. V was pared by 5 bases and J by 4 bases, with 7 bases of the junction left unmatched. Per the germline V gene, CDR1 is MNHNS and CDR2 is SASEGT. This CDR3 comprises 15 residues. The CDR3: CASSLTSGPADTQYF. For the CDR3, the DNA is TGTGCCAGCAGTCTTACTAGCGGGCCCGCAGATACGCAGTATTTT.

This clonotype was recorded at least ten times. This chain connects TRBV6-1 to TRBJ2-1; D not resolved. This CDR3 spans 15 amino acids. Germline CDR1 reads MNHNS; CDR2 reads SASEGT. V dropped 2 bases and J dropped 2 bases, with 10 bases sitting between them. CDR3 nucleotide sequence: TGTGCCAGCAGTGAAAGGAAGGACCCCTACAATGAGCAGTTCTTC. Protein: CASSERKDPYNEQFF.

This clonotype was counted at least ten times. The chain links TRBV20-1 to TRBJ1-5, with TRBD1 identical over 8 bases. This CDR3 spans 16 amino acids. The trim removed 1 base at V and 6 bases at J, leaving 11 bases unmatched. Germline-derived CDR1 and CDR2 are DFQATT and SNEGSKA (reference sequence). CDR3 DNA: TGCAGTGCTAGAGGTTTTCCAGGACAGGGTGGTCAGCCCCAGCATTTT. Translating it yields CSARGFPGQGGQPQHF.

V usage is TRBV19 and J usage is TRBJ1-2, with TRBD1 as a possible D gene (5 bases). Trimming took off 7 bases at V and 6 bases at J, with 15 bases between the two ends. This CDR3 has 13 amino acids. The germline V gene encodes CDR1 LNHDA and CDR2 SQIVND (reference sequence). CDR3 sequence (DNA): TGTGCCAGTACTGGGACGTTCGTCGATGGCTACACCTTC. Its protein is CASTGTFVDGYTF.

This clonotype came up many times. This chain joins TRBV20-1 and TRBJ1-4; 7 bases align to TRBD1. Germline trimming cut 2 bases from V and 8 bases from J; bases unmatched to any gene: 8. Germline V CDR1 and CDR2: DFQATT, SNEGSKA (reference sequence). The CDR3 contains 14 residues. Written as DNA, the CDR3 is TGCAGTGCTAGAAACCGGGACAGAGGAGAAAAACTGTTTTTT. It codes for CSARNRDRGEKLFF.

The V and J genes are TRBV19 and TRBJ2-1, with 15 bases that match TRBD2. CDR3 length equals 14 residues. J gave up 4 bases and V 9 bases, and 1 base lay outside the gene matches. Germline CDR1 reads LNHDA; CDR2 reads SQIVND (reference sequence). The CDR3 protein is CASGLAGGYNEQFF. The CDR3 DNA sequence: TGTGCCAGCGGACTAGCGGGAGGGTACAATGAGCAGTTCTTC.